The 18 T cell receptor beta chains listed next were all sequenced from one sample in a study of T-cell reconstitution after alpha-beta-depleted transplantation in children. The library targeted TCRbeta and was prepared with unique molecular identifiers. TCRdb passed the PCR reads through MiXCR, listing each CDR3 protein once. The sample lists approximately 390,000 distinct CDR3 sequences, approximately 11% seen once, with roughly 5.5% in the top ten. The source was PBMCs from the stem cell graft donor, collected from the stem cell graft. The receptor source for this set is a human donor who donated a stem cell graft to a child with acute myeloid leukemia.

Ten or more counts support this clonotype. This chain joins TRBV28 and TRBJ2-1, with D perhaps assigned TRBD1 or TRBD2 (5 bases each). This CDR3 region has 15 residues. Germline assignment: CDR1 MDHEN and CDR2 SYDVKM. Trimming left V 3 bases short and J 0 bases short, with 9 bases between. Here the CDR3 DNA reads TGTGCCAGCAGTTTGGGACGGCACTCCTACAATGAGCAGTTCTTC. Translated, it gives CASSLGRHSYNEQFF.

This clonotype was picked up a small number of times. The chain employs TRBV20-1 and TRBJ2-1; D unresolved. The CDR3 is 12 amino acids. Trimming stripped 5 bases from V and 15 bases from J, with 20 bases between. CDR1 is DFQATT, CDR2 SNEGSKA, per germline (reference sequence). The CDR3: CSAVVGPDRTFF. The DNA for the CDR3 is TGCAGTGCTGTAGTTGGCCCGGACCGGACGTTCTTC.

The chain joins TRBV6-5 to TRBJ2-5, with D possibly TRBD1 on 5 matching bases. This CDR3 is built from 15 residues. Trimming pared 4 bases from V and 5 bases from J, leaving 17 bases between. Germline V gives CDR1 MNHEY, CDR2 SVGAGI. CDR3 nucleotides: TGTGCCAGCAGTTGGTCCCCAGGGCGTGTGGAGACCCAGTACTTC. This gives the protein CASSWSPGRVETQYF.

The genes are TRBV7-9 and TRBJ2-4; TRBD1 agrees at 11 bases. There are 15 residues in the CDR3. The V segment lost 5 bases and the J segment 6 bases; nucleotides outside the gene matches: 6. CDR1 is SEHNR and CDR2 is FQNEAQ in the germline V gene (reference sequence). The CDR3 is CASSRGTGGRNIQYF. The DNA of the CDR3 is TGTGCCAGCAGCCGAGGGACAGGGGGAAGAAACATTCAGTACTTC.

This clonotype was counted only a few times. The V gene is TRBV7-2, the J gene TRBJ2-3, with a tentative D call TRBD2 (7 bases). This CDR3 comprises 15 residues. Trimming took off 2 bases at V and 2 bases at J, with 11 bases between the two ends. Germline V gene lookup returns CDR1 SGHTA and CDR2 FQGNSA. The CDR3 is CASSLRGAYTDTQYF. CDR3 nucleotide sequence: TGTGCCAGCAGCTTACGGGGGGCGTACACAGATACGCAGTATTTT.

Many counts were recorded for this clonotype. J is TRBJ1-1 and V is TRBV7-9, with 7 bases fitting TRBD1. This CDR3 is 13 amino acids long. Germline-derived CDR1 and CDR2 are SEHNR and FQNEAQ (reference sequence). Trimming at V came to 5 bases and at J to 4 bases, leaving 4 bases not matched to a gene. The CDR3 DNA is TGTGCCAGCAGCCCTCCAGGGGGCACTGAAGCTTTCTTT. Residues: CASSPPGGTEAFF.

The chain recombines TRBV18 with TRBJ2-1; possible D gene TRBD2, 6 bases. CDR3 size: 15 residues. Trimming removed 2 bases at V and 8 bases at J, with 16 bases between. The germline gives CDR1 KGHSH, CDR2 LQKENI. The CDR3 loop is CASSPWRGRAHEQFF. CDR3 in DNA: TGTGCCAGCTCACCATGGAGGGGAAGGGCCCATGAGCAGTTCTTC.

This clonotype was observed a handful of times. The genes are TRBV4-1 and TRBJ2-3, with 9 bases matching TRBD2. The junction had 6 bases not matched to a gene; V was cut back by 0 bases and J by 2 bases. Germline values: CDR1 MGHRA, CDR2 YSYEKL. The CDR3 runs to 17 residues. CDR3 in DNA: TGCGCCAGCAGCCAAGAACTTAGCGGGAGTACCACAGATACGCAGTATTTT. Translation: CASSQELSGSTTDTQYF.

In its sample, this clonotype was seen many times. The V call is TRBV6-5, the J call TRBJ2-1, with unresolved D. This CDR3 region has 14 residues. Trimming shortened V by 3 bases and J by 3 bases, and 9 bases separated the two germline ends. Germline CDR1 MNHEY, CDR2 SVGAGI. CDR3 bases: TGTGCCAGCAGTTATTATGGGGACTACAATGAGCAGTTCTTC. Residues: CASSYYGDYNEQFF.

The chain recombines TRBV7-8 with TRBJ1-2, with TRBD1 identical over 10 bases. Germline loops: CDR1 SGHVS, CDR2 FQNEAQ. V gave up 3 bases and J gave up 3 bases; unmatched junction bases: 4. This CDR3 has 15 amino acids. The CDR3 coding sequence is TGTGCCAGCAGCTTGGGACAGGGGCTGGACTATGGCTACACCTTC. Its translation: CASSLGQGLDYGYTF.

V gene TRBV5-1 combines with J gene TRBJ2-2; no clear D gene. The length of the CDR3 is 16 residues. V lost 0 bases and J 5 bases, leaving 14 bases between the germline ends. Germline assignment: CDR1 SGHRS and CDR2 YFSETQ. CDR3 in DNA: TGCGCCAGCAGCTTGGAGCTCGGTTTAATTACCGGGGAGCTGTTTTTT. It encodes CASSLELGLITGELFF.

This clonotype appeared a few times. The V call is TRBV28, the J call TRBJ2-7; 7 nucleotides agree with TRBD2. V gave up 6 bases and J gave up 1 base; unmatched junction bases: 9. CDR1 is MDHEN, CDR2 SYDVKM, per germline. This CDR3 comprises 15 residues. The CDR3 coding sequence is TGTGCCAGCAGCCAAGGGCGGGAGTGGTCCTACGAGCAGTACTTC. Translated, it gives CASSQGREWSYEQYF.

The rearrangement uses TRBV5-1 and TRBJ2-4, with 9 bases that match TRBD1. V shed 4 bases and J 9 bases; nucleotides not matched to a gene: 8. Germline values: CDR1 SGHRS, CDR2 YFSETQ. The CDR3 is made up of 14 amino acids. DNA of the CDR3: TGCGCCAGCAGCCAACGGACAGGGGTGGTCATTCAGTACTTC. The encoded protein is CASSQRTGVVIQYF.

This clonotype was counted between two and nine times. The chain couples TRBV5-1 to TRBJ2-7; TRBD1 agrees at 7 bases. Germline loops: CDR1 SGHRS, CDR2 YFSETQ. J lost 6 bases, V lost 4 bases, and 10 bases had no gene match. The CDR3 contains 14 residues. The CDR3 DNA reads as TGCGCCAGCAGCCCTCGGGACAGCCTTTCCGAGCAGTACTTC. Translation: CASSPRDSLSEQYF.

This clonotype was counted many times. J is TRBJ1-1 and V is TRBV20-1, with D possibly being TRBD1 (6 bases). CDR1 and CDR2 from the germline V gene are DFQATT and SNEGSKA (reference sequence). The CDR3 is 17 residues long. Deletions cut 3 bases from V and 4 bases from J, with 24 bases between. Here the CDR3 reads CSARGARGLSSITEAFF. For the CDR3, the DNA is TGCAGTGCTAGGGGGGCCAGGGGTCTGTCTTCAATCACTGAAGCTTTCTTT.

At least ten counts were recorded for this clonotype. This rearrangement joins TRBV5-5 to TRBJ2-4; D gene unclear. This CDR3 comprises 15 residues. Trimming pared 2 bases from V and 3 bases from J, leaving 12 bases between. Germline V lookup: CDR1 SGHKS, CDR2 YYEKEE (reference sequence). For the CDR3, the DNA is TGTGCCAGCAGCTTAGATGGATCGGGCAAAAACATTCAGTACTTC. The encoded protein is CASSLDGSGKNIQYF.

The chain carries TRBV4-1 and TRBJ2-2, with TRBD2 identical over 11 bases. CDR1 and CDR2 from the germline V gene are MGHRA and YSYEKL. CDR3 size: 18 residues. With V trimmed by 4 bases and J by 5 bases, 12 bases remained unmatched. The CDR3 DNA sequence: TGCGCCAGCAGCCTAGACCAACTAGCGGGAGTAGGGACCGGGGAGCTGTTTTTT. Translation: CASSLDQLAGVGTGELFF.

This sequence joins TRBV29-1 and TRBJ2-7; D perhaps matches TRBD2 (5 bases). CDR3 size: 12 residues. CDR1 and CDR2 from the germline V gene are SQVTM and ANQGSEA. Trimming removed 6 bases at V and 1 base at J, with 10 bases between. In nucleotides, the CDR3 is TGCAGCGTACTAGTCCGGTCCTACGAGCAGTACTTC. It translates to CSVLVRSYEQYF.